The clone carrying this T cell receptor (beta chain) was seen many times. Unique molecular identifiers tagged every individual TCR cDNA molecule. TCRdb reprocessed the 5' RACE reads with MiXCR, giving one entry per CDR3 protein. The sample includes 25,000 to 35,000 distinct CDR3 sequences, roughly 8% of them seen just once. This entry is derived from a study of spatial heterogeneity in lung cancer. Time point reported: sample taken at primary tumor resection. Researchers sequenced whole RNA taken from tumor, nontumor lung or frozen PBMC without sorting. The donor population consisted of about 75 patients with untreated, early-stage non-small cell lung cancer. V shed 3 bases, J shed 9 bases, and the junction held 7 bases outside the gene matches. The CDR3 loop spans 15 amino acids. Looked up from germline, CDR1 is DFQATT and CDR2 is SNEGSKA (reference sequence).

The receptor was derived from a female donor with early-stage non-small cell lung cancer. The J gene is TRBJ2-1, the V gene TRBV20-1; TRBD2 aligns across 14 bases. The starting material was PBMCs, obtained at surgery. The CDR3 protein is CSARPGLAGVGEQFF. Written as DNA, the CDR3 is TGCAGTGCTAGGCCGGGACTAGCGGGAGTAGGTGAGCAGTTCTTC.